The T cell receptor (beta chain) under discussion was sequenced for a study of blood T cell repertoires in COVID-19. Study at large: Spain, Italy and the United States supplied samples that represented acute and convalescent COVID-19. From T cells, B-cell-depleted T cells, or PBMCs came the material, which was cDNA or gDNA.

Trimming at V came to 2 bases and at J to 4 bases, leaving 15 bases not matched to a gene. The V gene's germline CDR1 is SGHDT and CDR2 YYEEEE. The CDR3 runs 19 residues. Using immunoSEQ multiplex PCR, the repertoire was profiled, and TCRdb retains in-frame clones only, with some absent. This table has 130,000 or so clones, 80% to 90% appearing once. Sequencing was carried out using peripheral blood. The receptor comes from a man aged 55 to 70 with active or convalescent COVID-19. The chain is built from TRBV5-6 and TRBJ1-2; TRBD1 aligns across 12 bases. This chain's CDR3 is CASSLGRDRGLPGSYGYTF. The CDR3 nucleotides read TGTGCCAGCAGCTTAGGCCGGGACAGGGGGCTTCCGGGGTCCTATGGCTACACCTTC.